A single T cell receptor beta chain is shown here with its context. This CDR3 comprises 12 residues. Germline V gene lookup returns CDR1 DFQATT and CDR2 SNEGSKA (reference sequence). Then a second PCR, running roughly 7 to 11 cycles, was carried out with a sample-barcoded 5' primer and a J-beta primer mix. In TCRdb, the 5' RACE reads were re-called with MiXCR into one record per CDR3 protein. Here the sample spans under 2,000,000 distinct CDR3 sequences, around 50% being singletons. This entry comes from a study of blood T cells in healthy people across ages. The receptor's source is a woman aged 40 to 50 in good health. The V and J genes are TRBV20-1 and TRBJ2-3; D perhaps matches TRBD2 (5 bases). The material sequenced was blood. CDR3 nucleotide sequence: TGCAGATCTAGCACTAGCACAGATACGCAGTATTTT. Encoded protein: CRSSTSTDTQYF.